This TCR beta chain was sequenced during a study of blood T cell repertoires in COVID-19. Overall study: There were acute and convalescent COVID-19 samples, and they came from the United States, Italy and Spain. PBMCs, B-cell-depleted T cells, or T cells provided the cDNA or gDNA that made up the material.

Methods used by the authors: Amplification of reference gene primers was used by the study to estimate nucleated cell counts. Sequencing used immunoSEQ multiplex PCR; TCRdb keeps in-frame clones, though not all of them. Clone size and the V and J calls come from that table; the DNA yielded D and trimming. The data hold 110,000 to 150,000 clones, with around nine tenths observed a single time. Germline CDR1 SEHNR, CDR2 FQNEAQ (reference sequence). The ends were cut back, 2 bases at V and 7 bases at J, with 17 bases in the middle. The CDR3 runs to 16 residues. This sequence originates from a human donor in a cohort sampled during active COVID-19. Sequences were obtained from peripheral blood. V gene TRBV7-9 combines with J gene TRBJ2-2, with D possibly matching TRBD1 (6 bases). The CDR3 spells CASSLWAGVRGGELFF. CDR3 DNA sequence: TGTGCCAGCAGCTTATGGGCAGGGGTTCGTGGCGGGGAGCTGTTTTTT.